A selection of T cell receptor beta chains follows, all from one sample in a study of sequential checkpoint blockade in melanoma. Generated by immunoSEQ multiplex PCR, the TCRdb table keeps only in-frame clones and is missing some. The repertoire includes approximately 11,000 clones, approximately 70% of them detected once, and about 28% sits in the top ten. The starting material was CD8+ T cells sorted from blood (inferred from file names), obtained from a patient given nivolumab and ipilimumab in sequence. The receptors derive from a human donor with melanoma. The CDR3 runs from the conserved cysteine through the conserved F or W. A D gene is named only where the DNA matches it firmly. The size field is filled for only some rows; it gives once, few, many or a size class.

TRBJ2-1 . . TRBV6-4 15 TGTGCCAGCAGTGAAAGGGGGGGACTCTACAATGAGCAGTTCTTC CASSERGGLYNEQFF
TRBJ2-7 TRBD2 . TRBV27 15 TGTGCCAGCAGTTTATCGACCGGGAGGGCCTACGAGCAGTACTTC CASSLSTGRAYEQYF
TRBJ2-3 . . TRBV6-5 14 TGTGCCAGCAGTTACTACCAGGGGACAGATACGCAGTATTTT CASSYYQGTDTQYF
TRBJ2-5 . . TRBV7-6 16 TGTGCCAGCAGCCAGGGACTGGAGGCTCTCGAGGAGACCCAGTACTTC CASSQGLEALEETQYF
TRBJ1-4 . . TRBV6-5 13 TGTGCCAGCAGTCCGCGCCCCGGAGGGAAACTGTTTTTT CASSPRPGGKLFF
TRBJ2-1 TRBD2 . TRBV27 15 TGTGCCAGCAGGGAGGCGGGGGGGGTCTACAATGAGCAGTTCTTC CASREAGGVYNEQFF
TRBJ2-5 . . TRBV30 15 TGTGCCTGGAGGCACAGGGGGGGTGGTAGAGAGACCCAGTACTTC CAWRHRGGGRETQYF
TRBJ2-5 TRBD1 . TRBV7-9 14 TGTGCCAGCAGCTTAGTAGGGACAGAAGAGACCCAGTACTTC CASSLVGTEETQYF
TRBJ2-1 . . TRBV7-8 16 TGTGCCAGCAGCTTAGCGGTAGGGGGAAGGTACAATGAGCAGTTCTTC CASSLAVGGRYNEQFF
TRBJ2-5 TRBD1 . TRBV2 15 TGTGCCAGCAGTGGGGCCGATAGGGGGCGAAAGACCCAGTACTTC CASSGADRGRKTQYF
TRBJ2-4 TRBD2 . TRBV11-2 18 TGTGCCAGCAGCCCCAGTCGGTGGACTAGCGGCCCCGGTAACATTCAGTACTTC CASSPSRWTSGPGNIQYF
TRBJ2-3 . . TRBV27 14 TGTGCCAGCAGCGAGAGCGGTAGCACAGATACGCAGTATTTT CASSESGSTDTQYF
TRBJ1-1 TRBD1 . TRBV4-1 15 TGCGCCAGCAGCCCGACGGGACAGATGAACACTGAAGCTTTCTTT CASSPTGQMNTEAFF
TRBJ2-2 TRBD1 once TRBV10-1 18 TGCGCCAGCAGCCCCGGACAGGGGGCGGCCCCGGGCACCGGGGAGCTGTTTTTT CASSPGQGAAPGTGELFF
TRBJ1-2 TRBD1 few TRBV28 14 TGTGCCACCTCAACAGGGGGATCCTTCTATGGCTACACCTTC CATSTGGSFYGYTF
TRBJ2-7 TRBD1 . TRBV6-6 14 TGTGCCAGCAGTTACGCACAGGGGGTAATGGGGCAGTACTTC CASSYAQGVMGQYF
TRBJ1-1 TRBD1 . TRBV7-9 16 TGTGCCAGCAGCTTAGGGGACAGGGAGGGAAAAACTGAAGCTTTCTTT CASSLGDREGKTEAFF
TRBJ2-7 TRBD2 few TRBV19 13 TGTGCCAGTAGTAAGACTAGCGGGTACGAGCAGTACTTC CASSKTSGYEQYF
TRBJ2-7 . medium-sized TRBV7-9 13 TGTGCCAGCAGCCCCCGGACAGCCTACGAGCAGTACTTC CASSPRTAYEQYF